This T cell receptor (beta chain) was captured in a study of shared clonotypes between healthy human individuals. As for this clone: The antigen is not known.

Method: immunoSEQ multiplex PCR; TCRdb's copy keeps in-frame clones and lacks some. The sample records a few hundred thousand clones, around 95% being singletons. Findings and limits, study-wide: Around 5.3% of naive CD4 clonotypes were shared across a few donors.

Naive CD8 cells, CD45RO-negative and positively selected for CCR7, excluded terminally differentiated effector memory CD45RA+ cells. Germline V gene sequence: CDR1 SNHLY, CDR2 FYNNEI. V was pared by 9 bases and J by 5 bases, with 19 bases of the junction left unmatched. This CDR3 has 17 residues. V and J are TRBV2 and TRBJ2-3; TRBD1 matches at 8 bases. The clonotype originates from a woman in her 30s in good health. Sequenced material: naive CD8+ T cells sorted from blood. In nucleotides, the CDR3 is TGTGCCAGTCCGATCCTGGGGTCCCGCAGGGGGCTAGATACGCAGTATTTT. Protein product: CASPILGSRRGLDTQYF.